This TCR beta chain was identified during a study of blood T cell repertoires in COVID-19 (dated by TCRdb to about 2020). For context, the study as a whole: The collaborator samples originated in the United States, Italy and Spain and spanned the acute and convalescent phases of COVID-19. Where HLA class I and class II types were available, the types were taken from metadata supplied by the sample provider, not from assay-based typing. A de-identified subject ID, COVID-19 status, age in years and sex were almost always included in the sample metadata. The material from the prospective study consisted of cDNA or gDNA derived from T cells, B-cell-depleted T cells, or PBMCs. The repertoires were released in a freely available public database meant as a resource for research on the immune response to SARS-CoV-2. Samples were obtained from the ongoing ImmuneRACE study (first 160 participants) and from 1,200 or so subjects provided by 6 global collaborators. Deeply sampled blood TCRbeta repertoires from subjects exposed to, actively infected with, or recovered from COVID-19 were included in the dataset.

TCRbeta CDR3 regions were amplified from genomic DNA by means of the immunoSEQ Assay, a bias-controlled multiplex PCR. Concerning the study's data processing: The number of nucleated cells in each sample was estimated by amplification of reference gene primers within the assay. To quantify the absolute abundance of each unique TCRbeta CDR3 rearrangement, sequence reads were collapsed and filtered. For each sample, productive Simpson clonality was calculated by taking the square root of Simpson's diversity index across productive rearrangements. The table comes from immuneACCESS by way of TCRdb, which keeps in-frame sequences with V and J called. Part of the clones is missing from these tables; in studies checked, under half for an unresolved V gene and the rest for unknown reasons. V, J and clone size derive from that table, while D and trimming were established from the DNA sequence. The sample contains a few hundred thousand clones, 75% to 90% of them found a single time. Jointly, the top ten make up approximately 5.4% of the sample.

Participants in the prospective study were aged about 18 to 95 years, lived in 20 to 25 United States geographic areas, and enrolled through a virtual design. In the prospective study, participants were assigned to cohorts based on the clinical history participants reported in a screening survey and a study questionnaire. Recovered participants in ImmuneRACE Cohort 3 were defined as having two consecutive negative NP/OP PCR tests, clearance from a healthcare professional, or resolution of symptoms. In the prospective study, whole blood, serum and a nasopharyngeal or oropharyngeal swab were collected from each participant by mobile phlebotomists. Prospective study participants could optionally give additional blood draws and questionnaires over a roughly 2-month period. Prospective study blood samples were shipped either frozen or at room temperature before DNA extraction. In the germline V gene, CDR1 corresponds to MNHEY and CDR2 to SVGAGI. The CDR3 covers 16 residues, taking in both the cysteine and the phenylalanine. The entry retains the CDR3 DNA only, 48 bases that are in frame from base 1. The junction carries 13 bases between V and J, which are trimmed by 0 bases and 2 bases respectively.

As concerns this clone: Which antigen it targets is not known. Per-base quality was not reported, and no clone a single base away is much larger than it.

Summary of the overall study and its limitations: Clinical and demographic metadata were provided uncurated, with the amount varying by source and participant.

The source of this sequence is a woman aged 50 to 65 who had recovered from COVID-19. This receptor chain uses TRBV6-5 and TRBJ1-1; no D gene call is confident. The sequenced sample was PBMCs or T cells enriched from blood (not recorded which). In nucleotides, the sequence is TGTGCCAGCAGTTACTCGAAGGAGGGTGAAAACACTGAAGCTTTCTTT. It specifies CASSYSKEGENTEAFF.